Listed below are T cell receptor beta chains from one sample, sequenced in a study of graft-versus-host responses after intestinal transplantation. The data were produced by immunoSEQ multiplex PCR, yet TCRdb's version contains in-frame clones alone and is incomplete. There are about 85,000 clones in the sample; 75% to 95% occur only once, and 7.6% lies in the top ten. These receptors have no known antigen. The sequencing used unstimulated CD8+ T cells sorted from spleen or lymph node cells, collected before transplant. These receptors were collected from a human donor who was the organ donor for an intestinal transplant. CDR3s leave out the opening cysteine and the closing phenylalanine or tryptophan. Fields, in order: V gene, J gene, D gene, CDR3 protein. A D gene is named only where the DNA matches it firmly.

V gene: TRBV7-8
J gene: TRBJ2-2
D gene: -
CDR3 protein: ASSLWGTGELF

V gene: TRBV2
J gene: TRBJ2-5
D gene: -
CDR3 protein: ASSDPQGEETQY

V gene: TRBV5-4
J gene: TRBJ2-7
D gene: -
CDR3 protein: ASSSTTENYEQY

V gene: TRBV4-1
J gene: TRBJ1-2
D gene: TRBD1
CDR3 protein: ASSPGQVGMNYGYT

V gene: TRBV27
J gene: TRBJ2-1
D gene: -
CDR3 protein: ASTPGGIANEQF

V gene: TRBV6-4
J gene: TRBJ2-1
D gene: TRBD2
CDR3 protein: ASSGTSGSNEQF

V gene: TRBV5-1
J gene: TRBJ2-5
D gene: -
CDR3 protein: ASSFGQIKETQY

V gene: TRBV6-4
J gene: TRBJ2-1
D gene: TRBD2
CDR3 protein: ASSDSPAGLNEQF

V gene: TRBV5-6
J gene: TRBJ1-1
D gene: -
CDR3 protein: ASSLAGMNTEAF

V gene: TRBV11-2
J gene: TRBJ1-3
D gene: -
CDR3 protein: ATRESGNTIY

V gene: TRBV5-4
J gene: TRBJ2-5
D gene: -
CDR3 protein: ASSPGTSRKTQY

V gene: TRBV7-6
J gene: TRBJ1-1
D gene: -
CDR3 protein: ASSLGGMNTEAF

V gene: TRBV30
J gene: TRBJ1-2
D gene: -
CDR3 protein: AWSVFGGYT

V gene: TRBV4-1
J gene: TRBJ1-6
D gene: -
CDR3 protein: ASSQEGREDRYNSPLH

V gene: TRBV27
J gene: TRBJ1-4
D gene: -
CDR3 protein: ASSYGTDGEKLF

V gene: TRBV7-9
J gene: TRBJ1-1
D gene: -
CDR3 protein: ASGPTGQDEAF

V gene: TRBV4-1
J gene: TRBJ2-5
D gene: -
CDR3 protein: ASSGAGQWGKETQY